These 2 T cell receptor beta chains share one sample of origin, sequenced in a study of cytomegalovirus exposure and HLA in healthy donors. PCR was performed using 60 Vbeta and 13 Jbeta primers. The protocol was immunoSEQ multiplex PCR, while the TCRdb copy is restricted to in-frame clones and leaves out a portion. The sample includes about 150,000 clones, more than 65% seen only once; the top ten take just under 6.5%. Source material: PBMCs. These receptors were taken from a man between 50 and 59 years old in good health and CMV-seropositive.

V is TRBV5-6 and J is TRBJ1-5; no clear D. The CDR3 has 14 amino acids. Germline lookup yields CDR1 SGHDT and CDR2 YYEEEE. The germline V and J ends were trimmed by 3 bases and 6 bases, with 13 bases remaining between them. In nucleotides, the CDR3 is TGTGCCAGCAGCTACGGGGTTGCGGGTCAGCCCCAGCATTTT. It codes for CASSYGVAGQPQHF.

The chain is built from TRBV28 and TRBJ1-4; TRBD1 agrees at 9 bases. The junction had 5 bases not matched to a gene; V was cut back by 8 bases and J by 1 base. This CDR3 spans 15 amino acids. CDR1 is MDHEN, CDR2 SYDVKM, per germline. The CDR3 DNA reads as TGTGCCAGCGGACGACAGGGGGGAACTAATGAAAAACTGTTTTTT. Its protein product is CASGRQGGTNEKLFF.